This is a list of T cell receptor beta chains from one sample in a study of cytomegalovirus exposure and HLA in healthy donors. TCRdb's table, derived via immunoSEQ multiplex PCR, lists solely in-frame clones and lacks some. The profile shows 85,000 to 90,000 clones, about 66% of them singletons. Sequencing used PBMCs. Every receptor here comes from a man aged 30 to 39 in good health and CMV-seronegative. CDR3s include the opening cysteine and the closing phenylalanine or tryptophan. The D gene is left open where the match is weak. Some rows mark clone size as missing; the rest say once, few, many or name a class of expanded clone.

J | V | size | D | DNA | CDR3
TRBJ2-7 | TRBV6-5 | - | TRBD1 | TGTGCCAGCAGTTACGGACAGGGCTTCGAGCAGTACTTC | CASSYGQGFEQYF
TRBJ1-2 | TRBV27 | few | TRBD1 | TGTGCCAGCAGTCCCCGGGACAGGGTATATAACTATGGCTACACCTTC | CASSPRDRVYNYGYTF
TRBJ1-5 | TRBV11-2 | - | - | TGTGCCAGCAGCTTAACGCAGGGAGGTCCGAGCAATCAGCCCCAGCATTTT | CASSLTQGGPSNQPQHF
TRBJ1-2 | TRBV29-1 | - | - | TGCAGCGTTGAACGGGGGGATGGCTACACCTTC | CSVERGDGYTF
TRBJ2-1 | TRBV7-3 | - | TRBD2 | TGTGCCAGCAGCTTAGGCCTAGCGGGCCAGCAGTTCTTC | CASSLGLAGQQFF
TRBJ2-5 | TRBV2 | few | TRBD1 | TGTGCCAGCAGGAGAATGGACAGGGCGACCCAGTACTTC | CASRRMDRATQYF
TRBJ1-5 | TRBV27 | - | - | TGTGCCAGCAGCCCTGAGCGGGCGGGGCCGCAGCCCCAGCATTTT | CASSPERAGPQPQHF
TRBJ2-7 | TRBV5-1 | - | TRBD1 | TGCGCCAGCAGCTTGAAGGGGGCTGCCTACGAGCAGTACTTC | CASSLKGAAYEQYF
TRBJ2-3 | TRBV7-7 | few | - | TGTGCTAGCAGCTTAGATGTTCAGGGAAGAGGTACGCAGTATTTT | CASSLDVQGRGTQYF
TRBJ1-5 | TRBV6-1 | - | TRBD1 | TGTGCCAGCAGTGAAGAACAGGGGGGTAGTCAGCCCCAGCATTTT | CASSEEQGGSQPQHF
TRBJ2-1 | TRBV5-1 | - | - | TGCGCCAGCAGCTTAGTGGCACAGCCTCCCAATGAGCAGTTCTTC | CASSLVAQPPNEQFF
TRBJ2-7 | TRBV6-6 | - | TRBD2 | TGTGCCAGCAGTAGCGGGGGGAGAGAAGGCTACGAGCAGTACTTC | CASSSGGREGYEQYF
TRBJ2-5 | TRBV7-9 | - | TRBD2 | TGTGCCAGCAGCCCAAGGGGACTAGCGGGAGTACAAGAGACCCAGTACTTC | CASSPRGLAGVQETQYF
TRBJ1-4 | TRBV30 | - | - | TGTGCCTGGAGCGTACTTGGTATTCGGAATGAAAAACTGTTTTTT | CAWSVLGIRNEKLFF
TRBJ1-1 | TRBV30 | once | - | TGTGCCTGGATGCTACAGGGACGAACTGAAGCTTTCTTT | CAWMLQGRTEAFF
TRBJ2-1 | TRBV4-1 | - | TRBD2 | TGCGCCAGCAGCCAACTCCCGGGAGGGAACTATGAGCAGTTCTTC | CASSQLPGGNYEQFF
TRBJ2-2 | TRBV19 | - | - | TGTGCCAGTATCCATCCCACAGGGACCACCGGGGAGCTGTTTTTT | CASIHPTGTTGELFF
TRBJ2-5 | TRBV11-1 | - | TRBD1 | TGTGCCAGCAGGGGGACAGGGGAGACCCAGTACTTC | CASRGTGETQYF
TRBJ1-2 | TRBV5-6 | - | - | TGTGCCAGCAGCTTGCTGCCGGACTCCCAAAGTGCTGGCTACACCTTC | CASSLLPDSQSAGYTF
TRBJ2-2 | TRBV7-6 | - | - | TGTGCCAGCAGCCCCCTAGGGGGTCCCACCGGGGAGCTGTTTTTT | CASSPLGGPTGELFF
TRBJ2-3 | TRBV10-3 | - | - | TGTGCCATCAGTGACCCAGGAAGCACAGATACGCAGTATTTT | CAISDPGSTDTQYF
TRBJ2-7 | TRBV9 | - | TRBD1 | TGTGCCAGCAGCGCAACAGGGGCCTACGAGCAGTACTTC | CASSATGAYEQYF
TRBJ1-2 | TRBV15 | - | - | TGTGCCACCAGCAGAGAACAGGGACCGGGCTATGGCTACACCTTC | CATSREQGPGYGYTF
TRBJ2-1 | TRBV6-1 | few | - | TGTGCCAGCCGCCGGGGCTACAATGAGCAGTTCTTC | CASRRGYNEQFF
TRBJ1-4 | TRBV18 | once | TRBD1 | TGTGCCAGCCCAGGGGGTGTTGGGAATAAGAATGAAAAACTGTTTTTT | CASPGGVGNKNEKLFF
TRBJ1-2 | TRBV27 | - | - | TGTGCCAGCAGTTTAGGGGCGAACTATGGCTACACCTTC | CASSLGANYGYTF
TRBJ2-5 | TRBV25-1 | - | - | TGTGCCAGCAACCCCGGAGGGAGGCAAGAGACCCAGTACTTC | CASNPGGRQETQYF
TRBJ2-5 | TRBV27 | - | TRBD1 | TGTGCCAGCAGTTTAGGGACAGGGGTGGAAGGGCAAGAGACCCAGTACTTC | CASSLGTGVEGQETQYF
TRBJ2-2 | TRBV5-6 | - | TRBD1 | TGTGCCAGCAGCTGGGACAGGGTGACCGGGGAGCTGTTTTTT | CASSWDRVTGELFF
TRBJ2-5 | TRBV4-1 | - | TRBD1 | TGCGCCAGCAGCCACATAAAAGGGGGCACTCAAGAGACCCAGTACTTC | CASSHIKGGTQETQYF
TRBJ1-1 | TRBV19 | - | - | TGTGCCAGTAGTCCCCGGGAAGACACTGAAGCTTTCTTT | CASSPREDTEAFF
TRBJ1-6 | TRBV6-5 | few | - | TGTGCCAGCAGTTTCTCGGACACCAATTCACCCCTCCACTTT | CASSFSDTNSPLHF
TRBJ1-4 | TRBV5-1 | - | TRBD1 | TGCGCCAGCAGCTTGGCCGGGACAGATGAAAAACTGTTTTTT | CASSLAGTDEKLFF
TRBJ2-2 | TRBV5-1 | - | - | TGCGCCAGCAGCCGGACCCCGGGACAGAACACCGGGGAGCTGTTTTTT | CASSRTPGQNTGELFF
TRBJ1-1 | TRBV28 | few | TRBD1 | TGTGCCAGCAGTTCCGGACAGGGGGTGAACACTGAAGCTTTCTTT | CASSSGQGVNTEAFF
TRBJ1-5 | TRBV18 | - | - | TGTGCCAGCTCACCGACAGGCTTCAATCAGCCCCAGCATTTT | CASSPTGFNQPQHF
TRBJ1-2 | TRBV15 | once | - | TGTGCCACCAGCAGAGCCAATTATGGCTACACCTTC | CATSRANYGYTF
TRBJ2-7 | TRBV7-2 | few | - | TGTGCCAGCAGCTTAGGTATCCAGGGCGGCGAGCAGTACTTC | CASSLGIQGGEQYF
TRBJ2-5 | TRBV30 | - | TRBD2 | TGTGCCTGGGGTGAGGGGACTAGCGGTCCTAAAGAGACCCAGTACTTC | CAWGEGTSGPKETQYF
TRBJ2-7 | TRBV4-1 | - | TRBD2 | TGCGCCAGCAGCCTTAGCGGGGGGGCCTTTTACGAGCAGTACTTC | CASSLSGGAFYEQYF
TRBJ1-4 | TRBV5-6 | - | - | TGTGCCAGCAGCTTTAGGCAGGGGGAAAAACTGTTTTTT | CASSFRQGEKLFF
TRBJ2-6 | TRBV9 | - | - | TGTGCCAGCAGCTCTAGCCGACAGGTGCTCTCTGGGGCCAACGTCCTGACTTTC | CASSSSRQVLSGANVLTF
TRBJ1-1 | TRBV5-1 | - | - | TGCGCCACGACGGAGGGGCTTTCGGAAGTCACTGAAGCTTTCTTT | CATTEGLSEVTEAFF
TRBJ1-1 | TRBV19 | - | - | TGTGCCAGTAGTATCAGTGCCACCGGGACTGAAGCTTTCTTT | CASSISATGTEAFF
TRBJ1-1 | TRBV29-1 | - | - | TGCAGCGTTGAACCCCCAGGGGAGCTGAACACTGAAGCTTTCTTT | CSVEPPGELNTEAFF
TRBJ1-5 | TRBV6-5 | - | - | TGTGCCAGCAGTTACTCGAATCAGTACAATCAGCCCCAGCATTTT | CASSYSNQYNQPQHF
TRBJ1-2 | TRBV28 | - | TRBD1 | TGTGCCAGCAGTTTAGGTGGGACAGGGAACTATGGCTACACCTTC | CASSLGGTGNYGYTF
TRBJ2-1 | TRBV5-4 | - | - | TGTGCCAGCAGCTTGGAGGTGGGAGTCCACAATGAGCAGTTCTTC | CASSLEVGVHNEQFF
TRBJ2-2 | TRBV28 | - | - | TGTGCCAGCAGTTCAACAGGTACCGGGGAGCTGTTTTTT | CASSSTGTGELFF
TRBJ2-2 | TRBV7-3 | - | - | TGTGCCAGCAGCTCTGACACCGGGGAGCTGTTTTTT | CASSSDTGELFF
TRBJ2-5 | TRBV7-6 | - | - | TGTGCCAGCAGCTTAGCGCGGGGTGAGACCCAGTACTTC | CASSLARGETQYF
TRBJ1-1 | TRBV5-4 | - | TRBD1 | TGTGCCAGCAGCTTGGCTAGGGACAGATCATACACTGAAGCTTTCTTT | CASSLARDRSYTEAFF
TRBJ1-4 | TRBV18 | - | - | TGTGCCAGCTCACCACCGGGCAGGGCAATCGATGAAAAACTGTTTTTT | CASSPPGRAIDEKLFF
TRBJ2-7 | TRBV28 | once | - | TGTGCCAGCAGCGTTCCAACCTTCGGGTCCTACGAGCAGTACTTC | CASSVPTFGSYEQYF
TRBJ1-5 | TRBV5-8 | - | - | TGTGCCAGCAGCTTGGTGGGCGCAGGGGTGGGCCAGCCCCAGCATTTT | CASSLVGAGVGQPQHF
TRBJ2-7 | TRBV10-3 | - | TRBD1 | TGTGCCACCGGGGACGACCCGGGACAGGGGGGGCGCGAGCAGTACTTC | CATGDDPGQGGREQYF
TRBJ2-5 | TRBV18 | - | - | TGTGCCAGCTCCCCCCGGGGAGAGACCCAGTACTTC | CASSPRGETQYF
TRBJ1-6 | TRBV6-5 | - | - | TGTGCCAGCAGTGCACAGGCGCAGAGATATTCACCCCTCCACTTT | CASSAQAQRYSPLHF
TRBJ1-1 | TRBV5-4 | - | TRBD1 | TGTGCCAGCAGCTTCGACAGGGGGAACACTGAAGCTTTCTTT | CASSFDRGNTEAFF